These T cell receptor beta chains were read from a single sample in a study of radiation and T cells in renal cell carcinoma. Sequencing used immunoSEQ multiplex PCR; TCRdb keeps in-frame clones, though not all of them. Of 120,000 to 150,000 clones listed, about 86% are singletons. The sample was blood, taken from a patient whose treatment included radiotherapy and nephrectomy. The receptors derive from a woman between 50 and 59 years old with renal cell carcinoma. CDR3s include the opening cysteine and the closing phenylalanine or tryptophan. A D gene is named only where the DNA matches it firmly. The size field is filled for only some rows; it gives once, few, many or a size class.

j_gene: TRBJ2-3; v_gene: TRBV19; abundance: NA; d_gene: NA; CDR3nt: TGTGCCAGTGGAGCAGGAGGCGCGGAGTCTACGCAGTATTTT; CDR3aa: CASGAGGAESTQYF
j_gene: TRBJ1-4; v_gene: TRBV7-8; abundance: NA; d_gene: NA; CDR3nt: TGTGCCAGCAGCTTTCAGGAAGGACAATGGGATGAAAAACTGTTTTTT; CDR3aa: CASSFQEGQWDEKLFF
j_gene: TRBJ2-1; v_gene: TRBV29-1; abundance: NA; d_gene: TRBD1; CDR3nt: TGCAGCTCCGGACAGGTTGACAATGAGCAGTTCTTC; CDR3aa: CSSGQVDNEQFF
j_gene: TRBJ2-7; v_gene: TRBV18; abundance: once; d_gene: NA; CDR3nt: TGTGCCAGCTCACCCGCTGCGGCATCAAACGAGCAGTACTTC; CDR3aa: CASSPAAASNEQYF
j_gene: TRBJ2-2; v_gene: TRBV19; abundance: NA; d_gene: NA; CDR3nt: TGTGCCAGTAGTATAAACGCCGCGAACACCGGGGAGCTGTTTTTT; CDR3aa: CASSINAANTGELFF
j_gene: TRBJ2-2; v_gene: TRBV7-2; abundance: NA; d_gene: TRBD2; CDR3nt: TGTGCCAGCACCATTAGCGGGGGGACAAACACCGGGGAGCTGTTTTTT; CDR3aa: CASTISGGTNTGELFF
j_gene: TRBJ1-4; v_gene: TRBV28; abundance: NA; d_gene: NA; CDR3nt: TGTGCCAGCAGTAACCCTGGAACTAATGAAAAACTGTTTTTT; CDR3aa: CASSNPGTNEKLFF
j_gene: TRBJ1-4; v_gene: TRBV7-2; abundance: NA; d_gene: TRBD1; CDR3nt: TGTGCCAGCAGCGTGGGGGGACAGGGAAGTGAAAAACTGTTTTTT; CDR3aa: CASSVGGQGSEKLFF
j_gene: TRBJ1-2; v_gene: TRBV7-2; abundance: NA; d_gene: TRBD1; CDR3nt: TGTGCCAGCAGCAAACAAACCGGGACAGACTATGGCTACACCTTC; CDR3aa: CASSKQTGTDYGYTF
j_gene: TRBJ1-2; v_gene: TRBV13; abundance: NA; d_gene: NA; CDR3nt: TGTGCCAGCAGTCCCGCTGGGTCGGAATATGGCTACACCTTC; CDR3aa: CASSPAGSEYGYTF
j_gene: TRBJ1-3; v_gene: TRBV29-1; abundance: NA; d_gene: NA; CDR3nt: TGCAGCGTTGGGAATACAAGGCATTTT; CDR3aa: CSVGNTRHF
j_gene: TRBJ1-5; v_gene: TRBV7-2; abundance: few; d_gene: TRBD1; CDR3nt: TGTGCCAGCAGCAAAACAGGGGGCGGACTCAATCAGCCCCAGCATTTT; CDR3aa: CASSKTGGGLNQPQHF
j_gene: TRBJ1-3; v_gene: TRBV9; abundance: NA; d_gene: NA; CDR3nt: TGTGCCAGCAGCGTAGATGGGGGCTCTGGAAACACCATATATTTT; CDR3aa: CASSVDGGSGNTIYF
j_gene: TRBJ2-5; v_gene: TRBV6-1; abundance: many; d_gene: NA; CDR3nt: TGTGCCAGCAGTGATCAGGGTTACCAGTACTTC; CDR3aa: CASSDQGYQYF
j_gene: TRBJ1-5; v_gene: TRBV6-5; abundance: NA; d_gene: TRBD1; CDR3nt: TGTGCCAGCAGCCGTGATAGGGGGCGGCAGCCCCAGCATTTT; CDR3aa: CASSRDRGRQPQHF
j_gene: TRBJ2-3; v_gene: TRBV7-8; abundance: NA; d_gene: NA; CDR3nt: TGTGCCAGCCTATCTTCGGGCACAGATACGCAGTATTTT; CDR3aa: CASLSSGTDTQYF
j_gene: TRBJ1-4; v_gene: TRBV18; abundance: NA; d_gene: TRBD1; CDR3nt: TGTGCCAGCTCGTCCGACAGGGACGGCGAAAAACTGTTTTTT; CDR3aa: CASSSDRDGEKLFF
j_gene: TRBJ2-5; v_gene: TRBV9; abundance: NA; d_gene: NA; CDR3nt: TGTGCCAGCAGCCCCCCTTCGGAGACCCAGTACTTC; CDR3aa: CASSPPSETQYF
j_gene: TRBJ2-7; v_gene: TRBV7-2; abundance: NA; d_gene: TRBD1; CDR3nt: TGTGCCAGCCTAGGGACAGGTAACTCCTACGAGCAGTACTTC; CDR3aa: CASLGTGNSYEQYF
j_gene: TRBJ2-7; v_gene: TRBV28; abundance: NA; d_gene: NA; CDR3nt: TGTGCCAGCAGTTCACCGGACTCCTACGAGCAGTACTTC; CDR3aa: CASSSPDSYEQYF
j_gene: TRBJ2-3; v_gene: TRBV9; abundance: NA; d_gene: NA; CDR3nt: TGTGCCAGCAGCGTAGCGACCCATAGCACAGATACGCAGTATTTT; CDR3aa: CASSVATHSTDTQYF
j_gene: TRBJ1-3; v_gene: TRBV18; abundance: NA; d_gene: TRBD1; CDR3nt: TGTGCCAGCTCACTGGACAGGGCAAGTGGAAACACCATATATTTT; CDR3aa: CASSLDRASGNTIYF
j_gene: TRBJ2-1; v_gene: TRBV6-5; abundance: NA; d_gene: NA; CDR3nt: TGTGCCAGCAGTTACGCCAGACTGCGGATCGGCAATGAGCAGTTCTTC; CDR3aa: CASSYARLRIGNEQFF
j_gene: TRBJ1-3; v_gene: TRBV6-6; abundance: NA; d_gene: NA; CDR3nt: TGTGCCAGCAGTTTCGACAGAAGCTCTGGAAACACCATATATTTT; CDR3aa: CASSFDRSSGNTIYF
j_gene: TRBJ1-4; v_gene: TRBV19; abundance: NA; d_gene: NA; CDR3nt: TGTGCCAGTAGTGGGAGGGATGAAAAACTGTTTTTT; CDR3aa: CASSGRDEKLFF
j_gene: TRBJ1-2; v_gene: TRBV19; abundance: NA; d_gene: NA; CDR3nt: TGTGCCAGTAGTACCAGGGAAGGGTATGGCTACACCTTC; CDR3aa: CASSTREGYGYTF
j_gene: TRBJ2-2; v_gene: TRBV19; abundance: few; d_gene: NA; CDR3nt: TGTGCCAGTACAACCATTCTCGGTGGCACCGGGGAGCTGTTTTTT; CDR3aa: CASTTILGGTGELFF
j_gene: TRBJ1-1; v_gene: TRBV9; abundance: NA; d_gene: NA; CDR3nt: TGTGCCAGCAGCCCCCGGGCACAGAGGGGTCCTGAAGCTTTCTTT; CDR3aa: CASSPRAQRGPEAFF
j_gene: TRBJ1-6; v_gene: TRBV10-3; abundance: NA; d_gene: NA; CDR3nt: TGTGCCATCATGCAGGGAACTAATTCACCCCTCCACTTT; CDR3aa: CAIMQGTNSPLHF
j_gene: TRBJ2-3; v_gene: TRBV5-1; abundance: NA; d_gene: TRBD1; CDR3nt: TGCGCCAGCACCATCGATTGGACAGGGGCTGAAGATACGCAGTATTTT; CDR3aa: CASTIDWTGAEDTQYF
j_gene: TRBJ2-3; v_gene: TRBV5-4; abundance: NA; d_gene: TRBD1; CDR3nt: TGTGCCAGCAGCTTGGACCTTGGACAGGCGACAGATACGCAGTATTTT; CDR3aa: CASSLDLGQATDTQYF
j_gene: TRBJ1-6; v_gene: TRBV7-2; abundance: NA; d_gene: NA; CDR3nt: TGTGCCAGCAGCTTATTTGGCCTTAATTCACCCCTCCACTTT; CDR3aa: CASSLFGLNSPLHF
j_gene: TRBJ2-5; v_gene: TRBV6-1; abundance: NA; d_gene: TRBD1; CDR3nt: TGTGCCAGCAGGACAGGGGTCTTCGAGACCCAGTACTTC; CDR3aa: CASRTGVFETQYF
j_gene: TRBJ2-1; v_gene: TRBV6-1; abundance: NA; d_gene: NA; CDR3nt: TGTGCCAGCAGTGAAGCAGTGGGTGAGCAGTTCTTC; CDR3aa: CASSEAVGEQFF
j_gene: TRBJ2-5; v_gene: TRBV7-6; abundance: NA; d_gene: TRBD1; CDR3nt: TGTGCCAGCAGCCCCCGCTGGGACAGGGGCCGAAAGACCCAGTACTTC; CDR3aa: CASSPRWDRGRKTQYF
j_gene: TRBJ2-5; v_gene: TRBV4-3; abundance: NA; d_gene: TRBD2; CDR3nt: TGCGCCAGCAGCCAAGATGAAGGTAGCGGGGGGGAAGAGACCCAGTACTTC; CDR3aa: CASSQDEGSGGEETQYF
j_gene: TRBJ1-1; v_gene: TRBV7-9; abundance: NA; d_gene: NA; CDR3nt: TGTGCCAGCACTATGAACACTGAAGCTTTCTTT; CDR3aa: CASTMNTEAFF
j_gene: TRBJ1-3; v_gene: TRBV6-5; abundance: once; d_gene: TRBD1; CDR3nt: TGTGCCAGCAGTTACGGGACAGGGGCTGGAAACACCATATATTTT; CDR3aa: CASSYGTGAGNTIYF
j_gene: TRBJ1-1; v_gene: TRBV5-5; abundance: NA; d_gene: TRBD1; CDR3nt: TGTGCCAGCAGCTACAACAGGGGGCGCGAAAAAGCTTTCTTT; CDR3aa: CASSYNRGREKAFF
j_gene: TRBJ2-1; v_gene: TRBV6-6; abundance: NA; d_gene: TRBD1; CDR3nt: TGTGCCAGCAGTTACTCGTTAACAGGGGCGAATGAGCAGTTCTTC; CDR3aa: CASSYSLTGANEQFF
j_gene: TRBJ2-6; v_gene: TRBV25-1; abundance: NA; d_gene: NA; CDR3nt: TGTGCCAGCAGTGAATTACCAGCCTCTGGGGCCAACGTCCTGACTTTC; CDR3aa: CASSELPASGANVLTF
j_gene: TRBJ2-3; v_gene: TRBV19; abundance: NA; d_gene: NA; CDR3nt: TGTGCCAGTAGTATCAAAGGCCTCACAGATACGCAGTATTTT; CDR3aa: CASSIKGLTDTQYF
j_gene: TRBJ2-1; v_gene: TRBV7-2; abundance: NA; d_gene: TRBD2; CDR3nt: TGTGCCAGCAGCTCTGCTAGCGGGGGGCTCAATGAGCAGTTCTTC; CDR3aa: CASSSASGGLNEQFF
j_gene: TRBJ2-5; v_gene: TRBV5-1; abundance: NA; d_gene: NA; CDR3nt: TGCGCCAGCAGCGGGCAAGAGCCTGGCCAAGAGACCCAGTACTTC; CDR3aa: CASSGQEPGQETQYF
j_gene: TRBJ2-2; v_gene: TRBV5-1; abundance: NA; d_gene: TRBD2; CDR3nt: TGCGCCAGCAGCTTAGCTAGCGGGCCTATTTCGAACACCGGGGAGCTGTTTTTT; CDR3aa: CASSLASGPISNTGELFF
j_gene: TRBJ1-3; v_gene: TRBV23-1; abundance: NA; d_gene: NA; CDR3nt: TGCGCCAGCAGTCAATCGGCCGGACGACCTAGGAACACCATATATTTT; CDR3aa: CASSQSAGRPRNTIYF
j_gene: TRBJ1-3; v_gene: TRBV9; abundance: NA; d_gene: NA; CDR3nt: TGTGCCAGCAGCGTAGCTCTGGACAGCACCTCTGGAAACACCATATATTTT; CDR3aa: CASSVALDSTSGNTIYF
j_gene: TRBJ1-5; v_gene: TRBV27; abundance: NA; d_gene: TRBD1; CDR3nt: TGTGCCAGCAGTTTAACAGGGGGCGCTATTCAGCCCCAGCATTTT; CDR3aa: CASSLTGGAIQPQHF
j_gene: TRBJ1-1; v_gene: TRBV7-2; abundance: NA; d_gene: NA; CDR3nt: TGTGCCAGCAGCTCACACAGGGAGACTGAAGCTTTCTTT; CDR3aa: CASSSHRETEAFF
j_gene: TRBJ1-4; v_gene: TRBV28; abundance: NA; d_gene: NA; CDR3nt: TGTGCCAGCGTCTATAATGAAAAACTGTTTTTT; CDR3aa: CASVYNEKLFF
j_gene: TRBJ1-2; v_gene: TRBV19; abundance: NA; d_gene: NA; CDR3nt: TGTGCCGCCTCATTGAGGGGAAACTATGGCTACACCTTC; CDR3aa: CAASLRGNYGYTF
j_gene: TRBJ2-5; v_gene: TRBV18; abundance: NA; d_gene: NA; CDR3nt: TGTGCCAGCTCCCCAGTATCATCGCCCGGCGGGGAGACCCAGTACTTC; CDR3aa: CASSPVSSPGGETQYF
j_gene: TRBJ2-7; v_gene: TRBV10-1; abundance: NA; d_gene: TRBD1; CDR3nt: TGCGCCAGCAGTCGAGGGGGCGGTAGCTCCTACGAGCAGTACTTC; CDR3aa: CASSRGGGSSYEQYF
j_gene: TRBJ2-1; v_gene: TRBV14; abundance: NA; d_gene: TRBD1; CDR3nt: TGTGCCAGCAGCCCGGGACAGGGGGTTGATGAGCAGTTCTTC; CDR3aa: CASSPGQGVDEQFF
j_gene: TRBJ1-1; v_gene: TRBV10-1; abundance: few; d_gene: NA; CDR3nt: TGCGCCAGCAGTGAGTCCGGGATCTCCACTGAAGCTTTCTTT; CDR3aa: CASSESGISTEAFF